The rows below give T cell receptor beta chains drawn from one sample of a study of cytomegalovirus exposure and HLA in healthy donors. Generated by immunoSEQ multiplex PCR, the TCRdb table keeps only in-frame clones and is missing some. The sample holds under 250,000 clones, 70% to 85% seen once. The sequencing input was PBMCs. These TCRs come from a male donor in good health and CMV-seronegative. Both conserved end residues are part of each CDR3. Each record gives: clone size, V gene, J gene, D gene, CDR3 DNA, CDR3 protein. The D gene is left open where the match is weak. The listing skips clone size in some rows; elsewhere it reads once, few, many or a size class.

>NA|TRBV9|TRBJ2-7|TRBD1
TGTGCCAGCAGCGTAGGGACAGGGGCTTTAGAGCAGTACTTC
CASSVGTGALEQYF
>NA|TRBV15|TRBJ1-1|NA
TGTGCCACCAGCAGAGATGAGGCAGACCACACTGAAGCTTTCTTT
CATSRDEADHTEAFF
>NA|TRBV14|TRBJ1-5|NA
TGTGCCAGCAGCCAAGCGACATCACAGCCCCAGCATTTT
CASSQATSQPQHF
>NA|TRBV19|TRBJ1-3|NA
TGTGCCAGTAGCTCGCCGAGCCTGGGTTCAGGCGACACCATATATTTT
CASSSPSLGSGDTIYF
>NA|TRBV2|TRBJ2-1|TRBD2
TGTGCCAGCAGTGAAGTTCGGTCGACTAGCGGCTCCTACAATGAGCAGTTCTTC
CASSEVRSTSGSYNEQFF
>NA|TRBV19|TRBJ1-1|NA
TGTGCCAGTAGTCTCTCCCCGAGGGAAGCTTTCTTT
CASSLSPREAFF
>NA|TRBV6-5|TRBJ2-2|TRBD1
TGTGCCAGCAGTTATGGACAGGCGGCCACCGGGGAGCTGTTTTTT
CASSYGQAATGELFF
>once|TRBV2|TRBJ2-7|TRBD2
TGTGCCAGCAGTGAAGGAATAGCGGGCCTTTCCTACGAGCAGTACTTC
CASSEGIAGLSYEQYF
>NA|TRBV5-6|TRBJ2-1|TRBD2
TGTGCCAGCAGCTTGATACAGCGGGGAGGCCCTTGGAGTAATGAGCAGTTCTTC
CASSLIQRGGPWSNEQFF
>NA|TRBV19|TRBJ2-3|NA
TGTGCCAGTAGTAACTATGGCTTCACAGATACGCAGTATTTT
CASSNYGFTDTQYF
>NA|TRBV4-1|TRBJ1-4|TRBD1
TGCGCCAGCGGACGGGACAGGGGGCAGACTAATGAAAAACTGTTTTTT
CASGRDRGQTNEKLFF
>NA|TRBV11-2|TRBJ1-1|NA
TGTGCCAGCAGCTTAGATTACGGGGGAGAAGCTTTCTTT
CASSLDYGGEAFF
>once|TRBV29-1|TRBJ2-7|TRBD2
TGCAGCGTTTTACTAGCGAACTCCTACGAGCAGTACTTC
CSVLLANSYEQYF
>NA|TRBV2|TRBJ2-7|TRBD2
TGTGCCAGCAGACTAGCGGGAGGTGAGCAGTACTTC
CASRLAGGEQYF
>NA|TRBV30|TRBJ1-5|NA
TGTGCCTGGAGTGTATGGCAGGACAATCAGCCCCAGCATTTT
CAWSVWQDNQPQHF
>NA|TRBV11-2|TRBJ2-3|TRBD2
TGTGCCAGCAGAACCTCTGCGGCAGCGGGAGTAGCAGATACGCAGTATTTT
CASRTSAAAGVADTQYF
>few|TRBV6-1|TRBJ1-2|NA
TGTGCCAGCAGGTCGGACAGCGGGACCTATGGCTACACCTTC
CASRSDSGTYGYTF
>NA|TRBV16|TRBJ1-5|NA
TGTGCCAGCAGCCAATCTATCCAGGGCAATCAGCCCCAGCATTTT
CASSQSIQGNQPQHF
>NA|TRBV9|TRBJ2-7|TRBD1
TGTGCCAGCAGCGCCTGGGACAGGGCGTCTGAGCAGTACTTC
CASSAWDRASEQYF
>NA|TRBV6-1|TRBJ1-1|TRBD1
TGTGCCAGCAGTGAACAGGGACAGAAAACTGAAGCTTTCTTT
CASSEQGQKTEAFF
>NA|TRBV6-5|TRBJ1-2|NA
TGTGCCAGCAACCGGACAGTTGCGGGCTACACCTTC
CASNRTVAGYTF
>NA|TRBV7-6|TRBJ2-5|NA
TGTGCCAGCAGCTTAATACACAGCCGACAGGAGACCCAGTACTTC
CASSLIHSRQETQYF
>NA|TRBV5-1|TRBJ2-2|TRBD2
TGCGCCAGCAGCTTTAGCTCACTAGCGGCGAACACCGGGGAGCTGTTTTTT
CASSFSSLAANTGELFF
>NA|TRBV6-5|TRBJ2-7|NA
TGTGCCAGCAGTTACTCCCCGGTGGAGGAGCAGTACTTC
CASSYSPVEEQYF
>NA|TRBV5-1|TRBJ1-1|NA
TGCGCCAGCGGAACTGCTGTGGAGACTGAAGCTTTCTTT
CASGTAVETEAFF
>NA|TRBV14|TRBJ2-3|TRBD1
TGTGCCAGCAGCGAGAGGGACAGGGGAGGATTTGGTACGCAGTATTTT
CASSERDRGGFGTQYF
>NA|TRBV5-1|TRBJ2-7|NA
TGCGCCAGCTCACAAACTCCGCAGGGATGGGGAACGGCCTACGAGCAGTACTTC
CASSQTPQGWGTAYEQYF
>NA|TRBV6-1|TRBJ2-7|NA
TGTGCCAGCAGTGAAGTAAAGCTTACCTCCTACGAGCAGTACTTC
CASSEVKLTSYEQYF
>once|TRBV11-2|TRBJ2-7|NA
TGTGCCAGCAGCCGTGGGGCGGTCGGGTCCTACGAGCAGTACTTC
CASSRGAVGSYEQYF
>NA|TRBV29-1|TRBJ1-1|TRBD1
TGCAGCGCCGGGACAGGGGGTTGGTCTGAAGCTTTCTTT
CSAGTGGWSEAFF
>NA|TRBV19|TRBJ2-5|TRBD1
TGTGCCAGTAGTGACCGGACAGGGGGTGTGGAGACCCAGTACTTC
CASSDRTGGVETQYF
>few|TRBV5-1|TRBJ2-7|TRBD1
TGCGCCAGCAGCCAACGTAGACCAGGGACAGGGGGTTCCTACGAGCAGTACTTC
CASSQRRPGTGGSYEQYF
>few|TRBV4-2|TRBJ1-4|TRBD1
TGTGCCAGCAGCCAAGAAGTTTTGGGACAGGGGGATCGTCGTGAAAAACTGTTTTTT
CASSQEVLGQGDRREKLFF
>NA|TRBV19|TRBJ1-1|NA
TGTGCCAGTAGTATCAAAACGGCAGGGGCTGAAGCTTTCTTT
CASSIKTAGAEAFF
>NA|TRBV11-2|TRBJ1-2|NA
TGTGCCAGCAGCTTAAATTTTGTGACAGGAGATGGCTACACCTTC
CASSLNFVTGDGYTF
>NA|TRBV7-9|TRBJ1-4|NA
TGTTCCAGCAGGACCACAGGGCAGGAAAAACTGTTTTTT
CSSRTTGQEKLFF
>NA|TRBV21-1|TRBJ2-7|NA
TGTGCCAGCAGCTCGAGGGCCTACGAGCAGTACTTC
CASSSRAYEQYF
>NA|TRBV18|TRBJ1-5|NA
TGTGCCAGCTCACCACCGGGGGGTGGTCAGCCCCAGCATTTT
CASSPPGGGQPQHF
>NA|TRBV29-1|TRBJ2-5|TRBD1
TGCAGCGTCCGGACAGGTGGACAAGAGACCCAGTACTTC
CSVRTGGQETQYF
>NA|TRBV5-1|TRBJ2-7|TRBD2
TGCGCCAGCAGCTATCTAGCGGGAGGATACGAGCAGTACTTC
CASSYLAGGYEQYF
>NA|TRBV28|TRBJ2-7|NA
TGTGCCAGCAGTTTTACCCTAGCCAACTACGAGCAGTACTTC
CASSFTLANYEQYF
>NA|TRBV29-1|TRBJ2-1|TRBD2
TGCAGCGTTGGGACTAGCGGTTTCTACAATGAGCAGTTCTTC
CSVGTSGFYNEQFF
>NA|TRBV14|TRBJ2-7|TRBD2
TGTGCCAGGACTAGCGGGAGTGCACCCTCCTCCGAGCAGTACTTC
CARTSGSAPSSEQYF
>NA|TRBV13|TRBJ2-5|TRBD2
TGTGCCAGCAGCTGGGAGGGCCGAGAGACCCAGTACTTC
CASSWEGRETQYF
>NA|TRBV14|TRBJ2-7|NA
TGTGCCAGCAGTTACCCGGGACTGGCCTACGAGCAGTACTTC
CASSYPGLAYEQYF
>NA|TRBV6-6|TRBJ2-7|NA
TGTGCCAGCACCCTTGACAACCGCTACGAGCAGTACTTC
CASTLDNRYEQYF
>NA|TRBV9|TRBJ2-1|NA
TGTGCCAGCAGCGTAATTGAGGGAGTTATGCACAATGAGCAGTTCTTC
CASSVIEGVMHNEQFF
>NA|TRBV4-1|TRBJ2-3|NA
TGCGCCAGCAGCCAAGATACGGATTTAGCAACGCAGTATTTT
CASSQDTDLATQYF
>few|TRBV6-6|TRBJ2-7|NA
TGTGCCAGCAGTTACCTGGCAGCCTACGAGCAGTACTTC
CASSYLAAYEQYF
>NA|TRBV5-5|TRBJ2-7|NA
TGTGCCAGCAGCTTGTCCATACTTTACGAGCAGTACTTC
CASSLSILYEQYF
>once|TRBV6-1|TRBJ1-3|NA
TGTGCCAGCAGTGATGAGTTTACAGGGCCTTTTGGAAACACCATATATTTT
CASSDEFTGPFGNTIYF
>NA|TRBV9|TRBJ2-3|NA
TGTGCCAGCAGCCCCCTAGCGAGTCTAGCAACAGATACGCAGTATTTT
CASSPLASLATDTQYF
>NA|TRBV6-5|TRBJ1-1|NA
TGTGCCAGCAGTTACCATGCAGGGGACACTGAAGCTTTCTTT
CASSYHAGDTEAFF
>once|TRBV9|TRBJ2-1|TRBD1
TGTGCCAGCAGCGTAGAGGTCAGGGGGTCCTACAATGAGCAGTTCTTC
CASSVEVRGSYNEQFF
>NA|TRBV7-8|TRBJ1-2|NA
TGTGCCAGCAGCGGAACAGTTGACTATGGCTACACCTTC
CASSGTVDYGYTF